The 24 T cell receptor beta chains in this list originate from one sample, sequenced in a study of T cell repertoires in cytomegalovirus infection. TCRdb processed the reads anew with MiXCR; each CDR3 protein has one entry. The sample shows a few hundred thousand distinct CDR3 sequences, more than 20% of them seen only once. These receptors have no known antigen. Sequenced here: cultured PBMCs, sampled from culture after CMV antigen stimulation. These TCRs come from a human donor in good health (CMV status not recorded). Some clones in this sample may be carry-over from other donors' samples.

This clonotype has more than one count but fewer than ten. The chain uses TRBV10-3 and TRBJ1-2; 9 positions match TRBD1. Germline V lookup: CDR1 ENHRY, CDR2 SYGVKD. The junction had 6 bases not matched to a gene; V was cut back by 2 bases and J by 8 bases. This CDR3 is 14 amino acids long. CDR3 DNA sequence: TGTGCCATCAGTGAGACGTGGACAGGGGAGGGCTACACCTTC. Translated: CAISETWTGEGYTF.

This chain connects TRBV11-3 to TRBJ2-2; D is possibly TRBD1 or TRBD2 (5 bases each). V was pared by 4 bases and J by 7 bases, with 16 bases between. CDR1 is SGHNT, CDR2 YENEEA, per germline. The CDR3 spans 15 residues. The CDR3 nucleotides read TGTGCCAGCAGCTCAATGCCCCCGGGGCTCGGGGAGCTGTTTTTT. Translating it yields CASSSMPPGLGELFF.

The chain recombines TRBV28 with TRBJ2-7; 8 bases map to TRBD1. The CDR3 spans 15 residues. In germline, CDR1 is MDHEN, CDR2 SYDVKM. Trimming at V came to 4 bases and at J to 1 base, leaving 6 bases not matched to a gene. CDR3 sequence: CASSSYGDRSYEQYF. CDR3 sequence (DNA): TGTGCCAGCAGTTCTTACGGGGACAGGTCCTACGAGCAGTACTTC.

The V and J genes are TRBV27 and TRBJ2-2; TRBD2 matches at 7 bases. The germline V gene has CDR1 MNHEY and CDR2 SMNVEV (reference sequence). This CDR3 region has 16 residues. Trimming at V came to 6 bases and at J to 4 bases, leaving 11 bases not matched to a gene. CDR3 in amino acids: CASSSPSGGVTGELFF. CDR3 nucleotides: TGTGCCAGCAGCTCCCCTAGCGGAGGAGTCACCGGGGAGCTGTTTTTT.

The sample holds many counts of this clonotype. The chain joins TRBV12-3 or TRBV12-4 to TRBJ2-1, with 12 bases matching TRBD2. The V segment lost 5 bases and the J segment 6 bases; nucleotides outside the gene matches: 11. The CDR3 is 17 residues long. CDR3 sequence reads: CASSPLAGGPRANEQFF. The CDR3 DNA reads as TGTGCCAGCAGTCCACTAGCGGGAGGACCAAGGGCCAATGAGCAGTTCTTC.

This clonotype was recorded a few times. This chain uses TRBV28 with TRBJ1-2; TRBD1 matches at 7 bases. From germline, CDR1 is MDHEN and CDR2 SYDVKM. The CDR3 contains 16 residues. Losses at the gene ends were 8 bases for V and 2 bases for J; bases not matched to a gene: 14. The CDR3: CASGGLSRGQNYGYTF. CDR3 nucleotide sequence: TGTGCCAGCGGTGGATTATCTCGGGGACAGAACTATGGCTACACCTTC.

V and J are TRBV10-3 and TRBJ2-7; 7 bases agree with TRBD1. V gave up 0 bases and J gave up 2 bases; unmatched junction bases: 22. Germline CDR1 and CDR2: ENHRY and SYGVKD. The CDR3 is 21 amino acids. The CDR3 sequence is CAISESIFLGQLQVLTYEQYV. The CDR3 DNA is TGTGCCATCAGTGAGTCGATCTTTCTGGGACAGCTACAAGTGCTAACCTACGAGCAGTACGTC.

This clonotype was picked up a small number of times. The V and J genes are TRBV12-3 or TRBV12-4 and TRBJ1-2; D is possibly TRBD1 (6 bases). The length of the CDR3 is 13 residues. The V and J ends lost 4 bases and 5 bases respectively, with 11 bases between them. Here the CDR3 DNA reads TGTGCCAGCAGTTACAGGGTAGGGTATGGCTACACCTTC. This encodes CASSYRVGYGYTF.

The chain combines TRBV7-2 with TRBJ2-5, with 11 bases matching TRBD2. Per the germline V gene, CDR1 is SGHTA and CDR2 is FQGNSA. The CDR3 totals 18 residues. With 1 base clipped from V and 3 bases from J, the junction kept 10 bases outside the gene matches. In DNA, the CDR3 is TGTGCCAGCAGCTTAGTTCTAGCGGGAGGTGCCCAGGAAGAGACCCAGTACTTC. Residues: CASSLVLAGGAQEETQYF.

The genes are TRBV28 and TRBJ2-1, with D possibly being TRBD1 or TRBD2 (7 bases each). The germline CDR1 and CDR2 sequences are MDHEN and SYDVKM. The CDR3 loop spans 15 amino acids. V gave up 9 bases and J gave up 4 bases, with 19 bases separating them. The CDR3 bases are TGTGCCAGTGATAGGGAGGGGGCTAGGTACAATGAGCAGTTCTTC. Protein product: CASDREGARYNEQFF. The complete variable domain, with remaining parts taken from reference TRBV28 and TRBJ2-1, reads DVKVTQSSRYLVKRTGEKVFLECVQDMDHENMFWYRQDPGLGLRLIYFSYDVKMKEKGDIPEGYSVSREKKERFSLILESASTNQTSMYLCASDREGARYNEQFFGPGTRLTVL.

This sequence joins TRBV20-1 and TRBJ1-3, with a weak D call TRBD1 (5 bases). The CDR3 has 13 amino acids. Germline V CDR1 and CDR2: DFQATT, SNEGSKA (reference sequence). Between the trimmed V and J ends, which lost 0 bases and 2 bases, there was a span of 5 bases. CDR3 sequence (DNA): TGCAGTGCTAGAGAAGGGGCTGGAAACACCATATATTTT. Its protein product is CSAREGAGNTIYF.

This clonotype was seen only a few times. The rearrangement uses TRBV6-1 and TRBJ2-7; 8 bases are a match to TRBD2. The CDR3 sequence is 15 residues long. CDR1 is MNHNS, CDR2 SASEGT, per germline. Losses at the gene ends were 5 bases for V and 2 bases for J; bases not matched to a gene: 8. CDR3 residues: CASSLAGTTPYEQYV. The CDR3 DNA reads as TGTGCCAGCAGTTTAGCGGGAACGACTCCCTACGAGCAGTACGTC.

This clonotype showed up just a few times. The chain couples TRBV6-1 to TRBJ2-1, with D tentatively TRBD1 (5 bases). The germline V and J ends were trimmed by 3 bases and 10 bases, with 10 bases remaining between them. The CDR3 is 12 residues long. The germline V gene has CDR1 MNHNS and CDR2 SASEGT. The CDR3, as DNA: TGTGCCAGCAGTGACAGGGTGGAAGAGCAGTTCTTC. It codes for CASSDRVEEQFF.

This chain's CDR3 is CASSQQKGANYGYTF. DNA of the CDR3: TGTGCCAGCAGCCAACAGAAAGGTGCTAACTATGGCTACACCTTC. V is TRBV14 and J is TRBJ1-2; unclear D gene. The CDR3 extends over 15 amino acids. CDR1 SGHDN and CDR2 FVKESK come from the germline V gene. Deletions cut 2 bases from V and 0 bases from J, with 10 bases between.

This clonotype was observed a few times. The chain employs TRBV7-2 and TRBJ2-3; the match to TRBD2 covers 8 bases. Germline V lookup: CDR1 SGHTA, CDR2 FQGNSA. CDR3 length equals 15 residues. The ends lost 3 bases at V and 5 bases at J; junction bases unmatched: 7. CDR3 amino acids: CASSFRSGSGDTQYF. Written as DNA, the CDR3 is TGTGCCAGCAGCTTCCGAAGCGGGAGTGGAGATACGCAGTATTTT.

The V and J genes are TRBV4-1 and TRBJ1-4; TRBD1 matches 8 bases. Germline CDR1 and CDR2: MGHRA and YSYEKL. The CDR3 consists of 19 residues. Trimming removed 0 bases from V and 4 bases from J; junction bases left unmatched: 13. Here the CDR3 reads CASSQEQGRWDRLNEKLFF. CDR3 sequence (DNA): TGCGCCAGCAGCCAAGAGCAGGGCCGGTGGGACAGGCTTAATGAAAAACTGTTTTTT.

The gene calls are TRBV12-3 or TRBV12-4 and TRBJ2-7; a weak D match, TRBD2 (6 bases). Trimming cost V 5 bases and J 5 bases, with 19 bases left between them. The CDR3 is made up of 15 amino acids. CDR3: CASSPPRAAGNEQYV. The CDR3 region has the DNA TGTGCCAGCAGTCCCCCCCGTGCAGCGGGCAACGAGCAGTACGTC.

The V gene is TRBV10-3, the J gene TRBJ2-7, with TRBD2 identical over 9 bases. CDR1 is ENHRY and CDR2 is SYGVKD in the germline V gene. The CDR3 is 17 amino acids. Unmatched junction bases numbered 10, after V lost 2 bases and J lost 2 bases. The CDR3 loop is CAISEPQVAGAPYEQYF. The DNA for the CDR3 is TGTGCCATCAGTGAGCCCCAGGTAGCGGGAGCCCCCTACGAGCAGTACTTC.

This rearrangement joins TRBV9 to TRBJ1-1; possible D gene TRBD1, 5 bases. Trimming removed 0 bases at V and 4 bases at J, with 19 bases between. Germline loops: CDR1 SGDLS, CDR2 YYNGEE. The CDR3 spans 17 residues. The CDR3 sequence: CASSVAPSGTGRTEAFF. Written as DNA, the CDR3 is TGTGCCAGCAGCGTAGCACCCAGTGGGACGGGGCGCACTGAAGCTTTCTTT.

The DNA of the CDR3 is TGCGCCAGCAGCCAAGCACCGGGACTAGCGGGGGCTAATGAGCAGTTCTTC. The encoded protein is CASSQAPGLAGANEQFF. The chain combines TRBV4-1 with TRBJ2-1; 14 bases align to TRBD2. V trimming: 1 base; J trimming: 7 bases; junction bases outside the gene matches: 6. Germline CDR1 reads MGHRA; CDR2 reads YSYEKL. The CDR3 loop spans 17 amino acids.

This clonotype was recorded a few times. Here the CDR3 reads CASSWAGLAGMSSYNEQFF. The CDR3 bases are TGTGCCAGCAGCTGGGCGGGACTAGCGGGTATGAGCTCCTACAATGAGCAGTTCTTC. This rearrangement joins TRBV7-2 to TRBJ2-1; 12 nucleotides match TRBD2. The CDR3 runs 19 residues. From germline, CDR1 is SGHTA and CDR2 FQGNSA. Losses at the gene ends were 4 bases for V and 0 bases for J; bases not matched to a gene: 10.

The gene calls are TRBV9 and TRBJ1-5; maybe TRBD1 (5 bases). V lost 0 bases and J lost 0, with 22 bases in between. Germline V gene data show CDR1 as SGDLS and CDR2 as YYNGEE. The CDR3 consists of 20 residues. CDR3 DNA: TGTGCCAGCAGCGTAGGACTAGGGGACCGAGGAGATTATAGCAATCAGCCCCAGCATTTT. This codes for CASSVGLGDRGDYSNQPQHF.

On this clonotype itself: One end of the junction does not line up with germline, which may come from a read error. This chain joins TRBV28 and TRBJ2-5, with a tentative D call TRBD1 (6 bases). The CDR3 contains 15 residues. Germline V gene lookup returns CDR1 MDHEN and CDR2 SYDVKM. Here the CDR3 DNA reads TGTGTCAGCCTCAACCGGGACATCCTACAAGAGACCCAGTACTTC. Translating gives CVSLNRDILQETQYF. Supplemented by reference TRBV28 and TRBJ2-5, the full variable domain reads DVKVTQSSRYLVKRTGEKVFLECVQDMDHENMFWYRQDPGLGLRLIYFSYDVKMKEKGDIPEGYSVSREKKERFSLILESASTNQTSMYLCVSLNRDILQETQYFGPGTRLLVL.

The chain links TRBV6-2 or TRBV6-3 to TRBJ2-5; TRBD2 aligns across 7 bases. Germline CDR1 is MNHEY and CDR2 is SVGEGT. Germline trimming cut 0 bases from V and 4 bases from J; bases unmatched to any gene: 2. The CDR3 runs 14 residues. The CDR3 coding sequence is TGTGCCAGCAGTTACTCGCCGGGAGGAGAGACCCAGTACTTC. Protein: CASSYSPGGETQYF.